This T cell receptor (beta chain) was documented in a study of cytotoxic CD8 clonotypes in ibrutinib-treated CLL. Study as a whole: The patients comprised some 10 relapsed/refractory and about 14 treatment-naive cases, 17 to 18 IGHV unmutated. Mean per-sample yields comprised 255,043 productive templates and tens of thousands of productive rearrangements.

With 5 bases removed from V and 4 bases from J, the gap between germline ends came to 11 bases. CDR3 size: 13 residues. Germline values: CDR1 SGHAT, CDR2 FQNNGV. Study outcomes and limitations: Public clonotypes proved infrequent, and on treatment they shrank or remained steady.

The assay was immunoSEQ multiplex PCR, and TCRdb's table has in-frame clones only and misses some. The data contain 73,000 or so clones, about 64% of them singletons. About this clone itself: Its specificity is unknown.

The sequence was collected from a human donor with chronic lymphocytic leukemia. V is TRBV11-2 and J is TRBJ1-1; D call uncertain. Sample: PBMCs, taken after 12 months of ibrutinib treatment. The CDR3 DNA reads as TGTGCCAGCAGCAGGTTTGAGGGCACTGAAGCTTTCTTT. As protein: CASSRFEGTEAFF.